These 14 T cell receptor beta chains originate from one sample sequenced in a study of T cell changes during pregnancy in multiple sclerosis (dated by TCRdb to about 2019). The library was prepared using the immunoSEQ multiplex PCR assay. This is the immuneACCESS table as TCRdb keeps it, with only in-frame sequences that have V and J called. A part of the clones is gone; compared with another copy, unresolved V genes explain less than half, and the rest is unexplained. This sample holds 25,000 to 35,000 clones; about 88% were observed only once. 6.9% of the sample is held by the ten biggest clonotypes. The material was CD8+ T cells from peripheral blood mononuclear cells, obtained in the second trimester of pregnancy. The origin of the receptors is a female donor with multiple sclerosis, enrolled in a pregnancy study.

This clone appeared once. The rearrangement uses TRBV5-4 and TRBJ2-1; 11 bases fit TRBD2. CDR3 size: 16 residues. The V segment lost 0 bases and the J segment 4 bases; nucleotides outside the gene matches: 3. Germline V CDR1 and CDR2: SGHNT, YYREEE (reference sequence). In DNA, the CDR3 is TGTGCCAGCAGCTTGGGACTAGCGGGATTATACAATGAGCAGTTCTTC. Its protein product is CASSLGLAGLYNEQFF.

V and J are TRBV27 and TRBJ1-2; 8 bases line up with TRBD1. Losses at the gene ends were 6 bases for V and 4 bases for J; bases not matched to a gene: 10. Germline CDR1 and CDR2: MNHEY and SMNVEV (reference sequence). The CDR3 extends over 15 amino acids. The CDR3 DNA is TGTGCCAGCAGCTATTTAGGACAGGGTGGCTATGGCTACACCTTC. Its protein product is CASSYLGQGGYGYTF.

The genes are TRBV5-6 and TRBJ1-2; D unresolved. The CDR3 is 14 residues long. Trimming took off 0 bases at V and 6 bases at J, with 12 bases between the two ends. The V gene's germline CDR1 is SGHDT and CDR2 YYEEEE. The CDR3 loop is CASSLVGLGDGYTF. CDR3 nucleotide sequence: TGTGCCAGCAGCTTGGTCGGTCTCGGGGATGGCTACACCTTC.

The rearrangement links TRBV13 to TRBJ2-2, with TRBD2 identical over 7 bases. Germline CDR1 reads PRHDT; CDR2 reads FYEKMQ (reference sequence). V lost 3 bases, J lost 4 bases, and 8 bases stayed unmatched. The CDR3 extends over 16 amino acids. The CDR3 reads CASSLGLSGLTGELFF. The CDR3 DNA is TGTGCCAGCAGCTTGGGACTATCGGGACTCACCGGGGAGCTGTTTTTT.

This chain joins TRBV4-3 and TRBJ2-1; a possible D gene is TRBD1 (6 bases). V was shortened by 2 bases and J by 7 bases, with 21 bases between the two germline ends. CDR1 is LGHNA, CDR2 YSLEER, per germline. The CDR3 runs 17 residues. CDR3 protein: CASSQLLSGVIRNEQFF. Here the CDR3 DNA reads TGCGCCAGCAGCCAATTATTGTCAGGGGTTATAAGGAATGAGCAGTTCTTC.

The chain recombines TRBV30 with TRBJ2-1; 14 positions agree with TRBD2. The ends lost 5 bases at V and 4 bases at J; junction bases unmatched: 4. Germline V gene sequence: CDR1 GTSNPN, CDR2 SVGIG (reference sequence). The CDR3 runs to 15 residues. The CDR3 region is CAWGGTSGGYNEQFF. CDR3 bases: TGTGCCTGGGGCGGGACTAGCGGGGGTTACAATGAGCAGTTCTTC.

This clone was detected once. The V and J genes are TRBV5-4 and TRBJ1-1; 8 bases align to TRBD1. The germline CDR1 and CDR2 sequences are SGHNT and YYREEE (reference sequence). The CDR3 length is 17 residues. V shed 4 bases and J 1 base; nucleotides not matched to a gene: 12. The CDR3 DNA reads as TGTGCCAGCAGCCCATGGACAGGGTTGATTGGGAACACTGAAGCTTTCTTT. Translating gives CASSPWTGLIGNTEAFF.

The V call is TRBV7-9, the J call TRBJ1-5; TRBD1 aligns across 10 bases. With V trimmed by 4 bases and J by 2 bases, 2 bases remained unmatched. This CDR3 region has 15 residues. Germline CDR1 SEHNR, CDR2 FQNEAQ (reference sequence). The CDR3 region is CASSSTGGGNQPQHF. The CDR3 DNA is TGTGCCAGCAGCTCGACAGGGGGCGGCAATCAGCCCCAGCATTTT.

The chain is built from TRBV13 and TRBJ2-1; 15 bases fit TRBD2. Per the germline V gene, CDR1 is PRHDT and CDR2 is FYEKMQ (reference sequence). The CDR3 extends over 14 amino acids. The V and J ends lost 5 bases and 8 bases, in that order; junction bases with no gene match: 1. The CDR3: CASSGLAGGYEQFF. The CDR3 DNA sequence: TGTGCCAGCAGCGGACTAGCGGGGGGGTATGAGCAGTTCTTC.

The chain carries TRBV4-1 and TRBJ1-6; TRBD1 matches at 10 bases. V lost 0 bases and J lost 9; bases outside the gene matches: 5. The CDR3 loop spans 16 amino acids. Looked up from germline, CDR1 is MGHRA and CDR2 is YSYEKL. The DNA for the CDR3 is TGCGCCAGCAGCCAAGAAGCGACAGGGGGCGGTTCACCCCTCCACTTT. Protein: CASSQEATGGGSPLHF.

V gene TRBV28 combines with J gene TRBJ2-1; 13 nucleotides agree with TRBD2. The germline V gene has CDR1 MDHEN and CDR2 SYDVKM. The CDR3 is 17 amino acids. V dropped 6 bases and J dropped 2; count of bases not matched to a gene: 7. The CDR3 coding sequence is TGTGCCAGCAGCTCCCCGGGACTAGCGGGGCCCTACAATGAGCAGTTCTTC. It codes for CASSSPGLAGPYNEQFF.

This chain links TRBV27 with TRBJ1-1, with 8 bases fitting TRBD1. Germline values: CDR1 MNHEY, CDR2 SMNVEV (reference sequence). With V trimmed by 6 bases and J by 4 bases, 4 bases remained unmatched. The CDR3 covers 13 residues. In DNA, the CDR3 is TGTGCCAGCAGCCAGACAGGGGCCACTGAAGCTTTCTTT. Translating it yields CASSQTGATEAFF.

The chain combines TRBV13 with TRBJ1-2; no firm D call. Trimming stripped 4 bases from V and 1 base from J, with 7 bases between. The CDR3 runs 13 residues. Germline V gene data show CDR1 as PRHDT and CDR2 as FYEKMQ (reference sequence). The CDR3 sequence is CASSSPFNYGYTF. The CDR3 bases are TGTGCCAGCAGCTCCCCATTTAACTATGGCTACACCTTC. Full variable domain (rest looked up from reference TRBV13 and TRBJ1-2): AAGVIQSPRHLIKEKRETATLKCYPIPRHDTVYWYQQGPGQDPQFLISFYEKMQSDKGSIPDRFSAQQFSDYHSELNMSSLELGDSALYFCASSSPFNYGYTFGSGTRLTVV.

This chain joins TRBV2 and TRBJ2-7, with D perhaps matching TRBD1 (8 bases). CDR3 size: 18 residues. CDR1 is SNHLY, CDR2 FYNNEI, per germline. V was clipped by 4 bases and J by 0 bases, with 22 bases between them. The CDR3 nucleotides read TGTGCCAGCAGTGTTCAGGGGGCTCTGGGCGGGAGCTCCTACGAGCAGTACTTC. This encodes CASSVQGALGGSSYEQYF.